Each of the 4 T cell receptor beta chains below was sequenced from the same sample in a study of Ad26.COV2.S vaccination and SARS-CoV-2 variants. Sequencing used immunoSEQ multiplex PCR; TCRdb keeps in-frame clones, though not all of them. The sample includes some 410,000 clones, roughly 90% of them seen just once. Treatment here: 15 to 20 received Ad26.COV2.S at low or high dose, single or two shots; about 5 received placebo; per-sample allocation not given. Collection of the samples took place on day 63 after the first injection of vaccine or placebo. Source: peripheral blood, taken in a trial of Ad26.COV2.S vaccine versus placebo. All receptors come from a person between 18 and 60 years old who received the Ad26.COV2.S COVID-19 vaccine or a placebo.

V gene TRBV27 combines with J gene TRBJ2-7; D is unresolved. Germline lookup yields CDR1 MNHEY and CDR2 SMNVEV (reference sequence). V was cut by 3 bases and J by 3 bases, with 9 bases left in between. This CDR3 spans 13 amino acids. DNA for the CDR3: TGTGCCAGCAGTTTCGGTGAAAACTACGAGCAGTACTTC. This gives the protein CASSFGENYEQYF.

J is TRBJ1-5 and V is TRBV30, with D perhaps matching TRBD1 (6 bases). Germline assignment: CDR1 GTSNPN and CDR2 SVGIG (reference sequence). Trimming left V 4 bases short and J 3 bases short, with 19 bases between. This CDR3 comprises 16 residues. Here the CDR3 DNA reads TGTGCCTGGATACCTGGGGGGCGAGGAAACAATCAGCCCCAGCATTTT. This codes for CAWIPGGRGNNQPQHF.

The chain combines TRBV9 with TRBJ1-5; no definite D call. The CDR3 totals 14 residues. Germline CDR1 reads SGDLS; CDR2 reads YYNGEE. V lost 0 bases to trimming and J lost 3 bases, with 7 bases between them. CDR3 loop: CASSVGDNNQPQHF. The CDR3 DNA reads TGTGCCAGCAGCGTAGGTGACAACAATCAGCCCCAGCATTTT.

The chain recombines TRBV19 with TRBJ2-5, with a tentative D call TRBD2 (5 bases). The CDR3 extends over 17 amino acids. V gave up 2 bases and J gave up 5 bases, with 21 bases separating them. Germline lookup yields CDR1 LNHDA and CDR2 SQIVND (reference sequence). DNA of the CDR3: TGTGCCAGTAGTATAATGGTCCCGGGAAGTGGCCAGGAGACCCAGTACTTC. This translates into CASSIMVPGSGQETQYF. Combining the CDR3 with reference TRBV19 and TRBJ2-5 gives the whole variable domain DGGITQSPKYLFRKEGQNVTLSCEQNLNHDAMYWYRQDPGQGLRLIYYSQIVNDFQKGDIAEGYSVSREKKESFPLTVTSAQKNPTAFYLCASSIMVPGSGQETQYFGPGTRLLVL.